This entry features one TCR beta chain sequence. This sample is drawn from a study of blood T cells in healthy people across ages. For the second PCR, which ran for about 6 to 11 cycles, a sample-barcoded 5' primer and a J-beta primer mix were used. The template-switch adaptor was a 5' adaptor with 12 random nucleotides. It tagged each cDNA molecule. TCRdb used MiXCR to reprocess the 5' RACE reads, holding one entry per CDR3 protein. Among roughly 500,000 distinct CDR3 sequences, around 24% were seen once, and the ten largest hold roughly 9.4%. Germline CDR1 is SGDLS and CDR2 is YYNGEE. Deletions cut 3 bases from V and 3 bases from J, with 13 bases between. This CDR3 has 14 residues. This sample was shared with a second study, whose subject was T cells of mothers and their children.

The sample was blood. This clonotype was sampled from a boy younger than 18 in good health. The gene calls are TRBV9 and TRBJ2-7, with D unclear. CDR3 protein: CASSGTGKGYEQYF. CDR3 nucleotides: TGTGCCAGCAGCGGCACCGGAAAGGGCTACGAGCAGTACTTC.